Below, one T cell receptor beta chain is given with its context. This clonotype was seen repeatedly, ten times or more. Its cognate antigen has yet to be identified. No much larger clone is present one base from it, and per-base qualities are unavailable. The library was produced with 5' RACE. TCRdb lists the instrument as Illumina HiSeq 2500. A second PCR of roughly 6 to 12 cycles was performed with a sample-barcoded 5' primer and a J-beta primer mix. A template-switch 5' adaptor carrying 12 random nucleotides introduced a unique molecular identifier onto each TCR beta cDNA molecule. Each sample yielded at least 3 million CDR3-containing paired-end reads. The Mint cDNA synthesis kit, primed by a TRBC-specific oligonucleotide, was used to synthesize first-strand cDNA from all RNA. Following uracil-DNA glycosylase treatment, a first 18-cycle PCR with universal primers M1SS and BC2_uni_R was performed on all cDNA. The paper's processing steps were these. Each sample was normalized by randomly selecting 1 million high-quality reads, each carrying a distinct molecular identifier. Reads sharing molecular identifiers were discarded rather than binned into consensus sequences. CDR3 identification, clonotype clustering and error correction used MiTCR with a Q25 quality threshold and the strictest error-elimination algorithm. Lower-bound total TCR beta diversity was estimated with a nonparametric unseen species model using Euler transformation. TCRdb reanalyzed the raw reads on its own, using fastp at Q25 for trimming and MiXCR for clone calling, and kept in-frame beta chains. Rows merge per CDR3 protein into single entries with the most common DNA and genes. TCRdb assigned the V and J calls; the authors' analysis was not used. Here the sample has over 1,200,000 distinct CDR3 sequences; approximately 59% occur a single time. 6.7% of the sample rests with the top ten.

This record belongs to a study of blood T cells in healthy people across ages (dated by TCRdb to the mid-2010s). About the full investigation: In model experiments, template switching captured roughly one uniquely barcoded TCR beta cDNA molecule for every two T cells. Age-related changes in TCR beta repertoire diversity were measured in the study by deep sequencing normalized with unique cDNA molecular identifiers. Four age groups were formed from the donors: young (average about 17 years), middle-aged (just under 40), aged (more than 55) and long-lived (approximately 80). Donors of different ages were randomly distributed across sequencing lanes to avoid experimental bias. For two donors (one aged 18 to 30 and one aged 80 or older), the study analyzed two additional independent replicas of 1 million unique cDNA reads from the same blood draw.

Donors were roughly 40 systemically healthy Caucasian individuals from Russia aged roughly 6 to 95 years. Each donor gave approximately 9.3 milliliters of peripheral blood, collected into EDTA-treated Vacutainer tubes. PBMCs were isolated by Ficoll-Paque density-gradient centrifugation, with at least 7 million obtained per sample. Total RNA, at least 5 micrograms per sample, was extracted from PBMCs with Trizol reagent. The percentages of naive CD45RAhigh/CD27high T cells were determined by flow cytometry on a PBMC aliquot from every donor. Overall study outcomes, separate from this receptor: Conclusive comparison of naive and antigen-experienced compartments was prevented by the profiling of bulk unsorted PBMCs. Compared with the aged group, the long-lived group had more naive CD4+ T cells, fewer expanded clones and increased TCR diversity, a pattern suggesting age selection. The CMV infection status of donors was not known, potentially confounding age-related changes in expanded clonotypes. Observed TCR beta diversity correlated strongly with the percentage of naive T cells measured by flow cytometry. Estimates of total diversity based on one million sequenced T cells were regarded as lower bounds and as underestimates. Observed TCR beta diversity per million T cells fell roughly linearly with age, and a significant reduction was already apparent by age about 38.

V lost 6 bases and J lost 5 bases; the stretch between them is 5 bases long. From a lookup of the germline V gene (reference sequence), CDR1 and CDR2 are MNHNY and SVGAGI. Including the terminal cysteine and phenylalanine, the CDR3 comprises 11 residues. Solely the CDR3 DNA is kept, with 33 bases framed from the first base. The chain was built from TRBV6-6 and TRBJ2-1; a confident D gene designation cannot be given. The receptor comes from a man aged 18 to 29 in good health. Source material: blood. This receptor carries the CDR3 CASRTNNEQFF. Read as DNA, the sequence is TGTGCCAGCAGAACCAACAATGAGCAGTTCTTC.